The 24 T cell receptor beta chains in this list originate from one sample, sequenced in a study of fetal regulatory T cell absence and autoimmunity. TCRdb's copy holds only in-frame clones and misses some; the assay was immunoSEQ multiplex PCR. Altogether about 95,000 clones are present, approximately 75% being singletons, with the ten largest covering just under 2%. Sequenced: pancreas tissue. Receptor source: a male donor with IPEX syndrome.

The J gene is TRBJ1-2, the V gene TRBV19; a possible D gene is TRBD1 (5 bases). The CDR3 is 13 residues long. Trimming pared 6 bases from V and 0 bases from J, leaving 8 bases between. Germline lookup yields CDR1 LNHDA and CDR2 SQIVND (reference sequence). The CDR3 protein is CASRETANYGYTF. The CDR3 bases are TGTGCCAGTAGAGAGACAGCTAACTATGGCTACACCTTC.

The J gene is TRBJ2-7, the V gene TRBV7-2; D remains unclear. The CDR3 consists of 16 residues. Germline V lookup: CDR1 SGHTA, CDR2 FQGNSA. Trimming pared 0 bases from V and 4 bases from J, leaving 16 bases between. The CDR3, as DNA: TGTGCCAGCAGCTTAGCTTGGCGGCTGGATCTTTACGAGCAGTACTTC. This codes for CASSLAWRLDLYEQYF.

This CDR3 is CASSPLGGEELFF. DNA of the CDR3: TGTGCCAGCAGCCCCTTAGGAGGAGAGGAGCTGTTTTTT. The V call is TRBV11-3, the J call TRBJ2-2; weak D call: TRBD2 (5 bases). Germline V gives CDR1 SGHNT, CDR2 YENEEA. This CDR3 is 13 amino acids long. Trimming took 5 bases from V and 10 from J, leaving 14 bases between them.

The V gene is TRBV7-6, the J gene TRBJ1-1; D unclear. Germline CDR1 and CDR2: SGHVS and FNYEAQ. V was trimmed by 5 bases and J by 6 bases, leaving 16 bases between them. This CDR3 spans 14 amino acids. The CDR3 is CASSRTGMGPEAFF. The CDR3 DNA reads TGTGCCAGCAGCAGGACGGGTATGGGTCCTGAAGCTTTCTTT.

V is TRBV18 and J is TRBJ2-1, with D maybe TRBD1 (6 bases). CDR1 KGHSH and CDR2 LQKENI come from the germline V gene. V lost 6 bases, J lost 0 bases, and 6 bases lay in between. This CDR3 has 13 residues. CDR3 bases: TGTGCCAGCTCGGGGGCCTCCTACAATGAGCAGTTCTTC. Residues: CASSGASYNEQFF.

This chain's CDR3 is CASSQGAWLAKNEQFF. For the CDR3, the DNA is TGTGCCAGCAGCCAAGGAGCGTGGTTAGCTAAGAATGAGCAGTTCTTC. The chain couples TRBV4-2 to TRBJ2-1, with no clear D. The V gene lost 1 base and the J gene lost 7 bases, with 17 bases spanning the gap. The CDR3 spans 16 residues. Germline V lookup: CDR1 LGHNA, CDR2 YNFKEQ.

This clone was seen a handful of times. The V call is TRBV4-1, the J call TRBJ2-7; 7 bases fit TRBD1. The CDR3 runs 15 residues. The germline gives CDR1 MGHRA, CDR2 YSYEKL. V dropped 3 bases and J dropped 0; count of bases not matched to a gene: 5. The CDR3, as DNA: TGCGCCAGCAGCCAGGGAACAGGGGACTCCTACGAGCAGTACTTC. Amino acids: CASSQGTGDSYEQYF.

The genes are TRBV25-1 and TRBJ1-2; 8 nucleotides align to TRBD1. V trimming: 1 base; J trimming: 7 bases; junction bases outside the gene matches: 2. The CDR3 is 13 residues long. Germline V gene sequence: CDR1 MGHDK, CDR2 SYGVNS. Written as DNA, the CDR3 is TGTGCCAGCAGTGAATGGACAGGGTTTGGCTACACCTTC. Residues: CASSEWTGFGYTF.

This clone showed up just once. The rearrangement links TRBV15 to TRBJ1-3; the D gene is possibly TRBD1 (5 bases). CDR1 LNHNV and CDR2 YYDKDF come from the germline V gene (reference sequence). The germline V and J ends were trimmed by 3 bases and 0 bases, with 9 bases remaining between them. The CDR3 runs 15 residues. CDR3 DNA sequence: TGTGCCACCAGCAGGGGACCGAGCTCTGGAAACACCATATATTTT. Translating it yields CATSRGPSSGNTIYF.

The chain employs TRBV30 and TRBJ2-3, with a tentative D call TRBD2 (6 bases). Germline CDR1 reads GTSNPN; CDR2 reads SVGIG (reference sequence). The ends were cut back, 1 base at V and 1 base at J, with 6 bases in the middle. The CDR3 consists of 13 residues. The DNA of the CDR3 is TGTGCCTGGAGTGAGCGGGGCACAGATACGCAGTATTTT. This translates into CAWSERGTDTQYF.

The rearrangement uses TRBV27 and TRBJ1-2; TRBD1 matches 7 bases. CDR1 and CDR2 from the germline V gene are MNHEY and SMNVEV (reference sequence). The CDR3 has 15 residues. V lost 4 bases and J lost 0; bases outside the gene matches: 5. CDR3 amino acids: CASSSRTGPNYGYTF. CDR3 nucleotides: TGTGCCAGCAGTTCCAGGACAGGACCTAACTATGGCTACACCTTC.

DNA of the CDR3: TGCAGCGTTAGGGACGGGAGGAACACTGAAGCTTTCTTT. This translates into CSVRDGRNTEAFF. The rearrangement links TRBV29-1 to TRBJ1-1; a possible D gene is TRBD1 (5 bases). The V gene lost 5 bases and the J gene lost 1 base, with 11 bases spanning the gap. Germline CDR1 SQVTM, CDR2 ANQGSEA. This CDR3 comprises 13 residues.

This clone turned up a few times. This rearrangement joins TRBV9 to TRBJ1-2; the match to TRBD1 covers 7 bases. Germline V gene sequence: CDR1 SGDLS, CDR2 YYNGEE. The CDR3 length is 14 residues. The V and J ends lost 4 bases and 4 bases, in that order; junction bases with no gene match: 7. DNA of the CDR3: TGTGCCAGCAGCCCTAGAGGGGACAGCTATGGCTACACCTTC. Translation gives CASSPRGDSYGYTF.

The J gene is TRBJ2-5, the V gene TRBV7-7, with D unclear. The germline V gene encodes CDR1 SSHAT and CDR2 FNYEAQ (reference sequence). The length of the CDR3 is 12 residues. This CDR3 is CASLGTQETQYF. CDR3 bases: TGTGCTAGCCTAGGAACCCAAGAGACCCAGTACTTC.

This chain links TRBV27 with TRBJ1-2, with D unresolved. The V gene's germline CDR1 is MNHEY and CDR2 SMNVEV (reference sequence). V was cut by 7 bases and J by 4 bases, with 10 bases left in between. The CDR3 is made up of 12 amino acids. The CDR3 nucleotides are TGTGCCAGCATCTCAAGAGGCTATGGCTACACCTTC. Translating gives CASISRGYGYTF.

V gene TRBV6-6 combines with J gene TRBJ1-4, with TRBD1 matching over 10 bases. The CDR3 sequence is 15 residues long. The V gene end was trimmed by 7 bases and the J gene end by 8 bases; junction bases not matched to a gene: 10. Germline values: CDR1 MNHNY, CDR2 SVGAGI (reference sequence). In nucleotides, the CDR3 is TGTGCCAGCACCCCCATAGGGACAGGGGCCGAAAAACTGTTTTTT. It encodes CASTPIGTGAEKLFF.

The chain carries TRBV18 and TRBJ1-2; D possibly corresponds to TRBD1 (6 bases). CDR1 is KGHSH, CDR2 LQKENI, per germline. CDR3 size: 15 residues. The ends were cut back, 4 bases at V and 4 bases at J, with 16 bases in the middle. The DNA of the CDR3 is TGTGCCAGCTCACTCCCGACAGGTCGCCCCTATGGCTACACCTTC. Its translation is CASSLPTGRPYGYTF. The whole variable domain, filled in from reference TRBV18 and TRBJ1-2, reads NAGVMQNPRHLVRRRGQEARLRCSPMKGHSHVYWYRQLPEEGLKFMVYLQKENIIDESGMPKERFSAEFPKEGPSILRIQQVVRGDSAAYFCASSLPTGRPYGYTFGSGTRLTVV.

The V gene is TRBV2, the J gene TRBJ2-5; 8 positions match TRBD2. CDR1 SNHLY and CDR2 FYNNEI come from the germline V gene. V lost 2 bases to trimming and J lost 3 bases; unmatched junction nucleotides: 8. This CDR3 contains 16 residues. The CDR3 reads CASSEWERGRKETQYF. The CDR3 DNA reads as TGTGCCAGCAGTGAATGGGAGCGGGGGCGGAAAGAGACCCAGTACTTC.

This clone appeared once. V and J are TRBV4-1 and TRBJ2-3, with TRBD2 matching over 8 bases. Per the germline V gene, CDR1 is MGHRA and CDR2 is YSYEKL. The CDR3 totals 15 residues. Losses at the gene ends were 1 base for V and 3 bases for J; bases not matched to a gene: 3. The CDR3 is CASSQVQRGTDTQYF. The DNA of the CDR3 is TGCGCCAGCAGCCAAGTACAGCGGGGGACAGATACGCAGTATTTT.

V and J are TRBV5-6 and TRBJ2-3, with 9 bases lining up with TRBD2. Germline V gene data show CDR1 as SGHDT and CDR2 as YYEEEE. The CDR3 extends over 15 amino acids. J was trimmed by 3 bases and V by 7 bases; bases with no gene match: 9. DNA for the CDR3: TGTGCCAGCGGGGTTGCGGGAGGGCGGACAGATACGCAGTATTTT. Translated: CASGVAGGRTDTQYF.

J is TRBJ1-3 and V is TRBV14; D might be TRBD1 (5 bases). This CDR3 region has 15 residues. CDR1 is SGHDN and CDR2 is FVKESK in the germline V gene. With 1 base removed from V and 0 bases from J, the gap between germline ends came to 7 bases. The CDR3: CASSQAGRSGNTIYF. The CDR3 DNA reads TGTGCCAGCAGCCAAGCAGGGCGCTCTGGAAACACCATATATTTT.

This chain links TRBV6-6 with TRBJ2-3; 7 bases align to TRBD2. The V segment lost 0 bases and the J segment 2 bases; nucleotides outside the gene matches: 5. Germline V gene lookup returns CDR1 MNHNY and CDR2 SVGAGI (reference sequence). The CDR3 extends over 16 amino acids. The CDR3: CASSYSAGAFTDTQYF. CDR3 sequence (DNA): TGTGCCAGCAGTTACTCCGCGGGAGCTTTCACAGATACGCAGTATTTT.

The chain combines TRBV7-2 with TRBJ1-2, with 7 bases lining up with TRBD1. The germline gives CDR1 SGHTA, CDR2 FQGNSA. The CDR3 is 14 residues long. With 0 bases clipped from V and 4 bases from J, the junction kept 2 bases outside the gene matches. CDR3 nucleotides: TGTGCCAGCAGCTTAGCGACAGGGTCCTATGGCTACACCTTC. Translated, it gives CASSLATGSYGYTF.

CDR3 nucleotides: TGTGCCAGCAGTCCCCTTTATCGCAGCTCCTACGAGCAGTACTTC. Residues: CASSPLYRSSYEQYF. The chain employs TRBV7-9 and TRBJ2-7; D is uncertain. Germline V CDR1 and CDR2: SEHNR, FQNEAQ (reference sequence). This CDR3 has 15 amino acids. V lost 6 bases to trimming and J lost 0 bases, with 15 bases between them. Full variable domain (rest looked up from reference TRBV7-9 and TRBJ2-7): DTGVSQNPRHKITKRGQNVTFRCDPISEHNRLYWYRQTLGQGPEFLTYFQNEAQLEKSRLLSDRFSAERPKGSFSTLEIQRTEQGDSAMYLCASSPLYRSSYEQYFGPGTRLTVT.